The 18 T cell receptor beta chains in this list originate from one sample, sequenced in a study of T cell changes during pregnancy in multiple sclerosis. TCRdb's copy holds only in-frame clones and misses some; the assay was immunoSEQ multiplex PCR. This sample carries about 51,000 clones, approximately 93% of them seen once, and the ten largest clones take roughly 1.8%. The specimen was peripheral blood, collected in the second trimester of pregnancy. The receptors derive from a female donor with multiple sclerosis, enrolled in a pregnancy study.

The chain has TRBV15 and TRBJ1-5; D ambiguous. Per germline, CDR1 LNHNV and CDR2 YYDKDF (reference sequence). This CDR3 comprises 17 residues. Trimming cost V 0 bases and J 1 base, with 13 bases left between them. CDR3 residues: CATSRDAGSRSNQPQHF. The CDR3 bases are TGTGCCACCAGCAGAGATGCGGGCAGTAGAAGCAATCAGCCCCAGCATTTT.

The V call is TRBV27, the J call TRBJ1-1; the D gene is possibly TRBD1 (6 bases). This CDR3 is 14 amino acids long. Germline V gene lookup returns CDR1 MNHEY and CDR2 SMNVEV (reference sequence). The V end was cut by 7 bases, the J end by 1 base, with 13 bases between. The CDR3 reads CASTTGGANTEAFF. The CDR3 coding sequence is TGTGCCAGCACCACCGGGGGGGCGAACACTGAAGCTTTCTTT.

V is TRBV7-2 and J is TRBJ1-4; D is undetermined. Germline values: CDR1 SGHTA, CDR2 FQGNSA. Trimming removed 6 bases from V and 5 bases from J, with 16 bases in between. CDR3 length equals 15 residues. In DNA, the CDR3 is TGTGCCAGCAGTTCCGAGTCAGGTGTGAATGAAAAACTGTTTTTT. It codes for CASSSESGVNEKLFF.

The table lists this clone with a count of one. V usage is TRBV18 and J usage is TRBJ2-3; D possibly corresponds to TRBD1 (5 bases). The CDR3 totals 13 residues. V lost 3 bases and J 2 bases, leaving 6 bases between the germline ends. CDR1 is KGHSH, CDR2 LQKENI, per germline. The CDR3 loop is CASSPRDTDTQYF. The CDR3 DNA sequence: TGTGCCAGCTCACCCAGGGACACAGATACGCAGTATTTT. Combining the CDR3 with reference TRBV18 and TRBJ2-3 gives the whole variable domain NAGVMQNPRHLVRRRGQEARLRCSPMKGHSHVYWYRQLPEEGLKFMVYLQKENIIDESGMPKERFSAEFPKEGPSILRIQQVVRGDSAAYFCASSPRDTDTQYFGPGTRLTVL.

The chain carries TRBV6-5 and TRBJ2-4; 10 bases align to TRBD1. The CDR3 extends over 12 amino acids. V was clipped by 8 bases and J by 5 bases; unmatched bases: 0. Per germline, CDR1 MNHEY and CDR2 SVGAGI. The CDR3 sequence: CASGTGENIQYF. CDR3 nucleotides: TGTGCCAGCGGGACAGGGGAAAACATTCAGTACTTC.

The genes are TRBV10-3 and TRBJ2-1; D possibly corresponds to TRBD1 (6 bases). CDR3 length: 16 residues. CDR1 ENHRY and CDR2 SYGVKD come from the germline V gene. V was shortened by 6 bases and J by 0 bases, with 15 bases between the two germline ends. The CDR3: CAISAQGESSYNEQFF. CDR3 nucleotides: TGTGCCATCAGCGCACAGGGAGAGAGCTCCTACAATGAGCAGTTCTTC.

The chain recombines TRBV6-5 with TRBJ1-1; D possibly corresponds to TRBD1 (5 bases). The V gene lost 6 bases and the J gene lost 6 bases, with 14 bases spanning the gap. Per germline, CDR1 MNHEY and CDR2 SVGAGI. There are 13 residues in the CDR3. CDR3 in amino acids: CASRTSRGAEAFF. DNA of the CDR3: TGTGCCAGCAGAACATCACGGGGGGCTGAAGCTTTCTTT.

V gene TRBV27 combines with J gene TRBJ2-3; D not certain. This CDR3 is 13 amino acids long. Trimming shortened V by 0 bases and J by 2 bases, and 3 bases separated the two germline ends. CDR1 and CDR2 (germline): MNHEY, SMNVEV (reference sequence). For the CDR3, the DNA is TGTGCCAGCAGTTTATCCTACACAGATACGCAGTATTTT. Its protein is CASSLSYTDTQYF.

As DNA, the CDR3 is TGTGCCAGCAGCAAGGACAGCTACGATCCTAATGAAAAACTGTTTTTT. It codes for CASSKDSYDPNEKLFF. V is TRBV21-1 and J is TRBJ1-4; the table gives TRBD1 as D, unverified against the DNA. TRBV21-1 is reported as a pseudogene. This CDR3 comprises 16 residues.

The V gene is TRBV27, the J gene TRBJ2-2; a weak D match, TRBD1 (6 bases). V lost 3 bases, J lost 6 bases, and 14 bases lay in between. CDR1 is MNHEY and CDR2 is SMNVEV in the germline V gene (reference sequence). The CDR3 is made up of 15 amino acids. In nucleotides, the CDR3 is TGTGCCAGCAGTTTTTCAGGACAGCGTGCCGGGGAGCTGTTTTTT. It specifies CASSFSGQRAGELFF.

The J gene is TRBJ2-3, the V gene TRBV28; 8 bases are a match to TRBD2. The CDR3 spans 16 residues. The germline V gene encodes CDR1 MDHEN and CDR2 SYDVKM. Trimming removed 5 bases from V and 2 bases from J; junction bases left unmatched: 9. The CDR3 loop is CASSTPREGNTDTQYF. CDR3 nucleotide sequence: TGTGCCAGCAGTACCCCCCGGGAGGGGAACACAGATACGCAGTATTTT.

The chain employs TRBV11-2 and TRBJ2-7, with D maybe TRBD1 (6 bases). Germline V gene data show CDR1 as SGHAT and CDR2 as FQNNGV. CDR3 length: 13 amino acids. Trimming removed 9 bases at V and 2 bases at J, with 14 bases between. In DNA form, the CDR3 reads TGTGCCAGTAAGGACAGCCGGACCTACGAGCAGTACTTC. It encodes CASKDSRTYEQYF.

The chain employs TRBV19 and TRBJ2-1, with TRBD2 matching 10 bases. CDR3 length: 15 residues. V shed 9 bases and J 9 bases; nucleotides not matched to a gene: 14. Per the germline V gene, CDR1 is LNHDA and CDR2 is SQIVND (reference sequence). The CDR3: CASTYGTSDGGEQFF. The CDR3 DNA sequence: TGTGCCAGCACTTACGGGACTAGCGATGGGGGTGAGCAGTTCTTC. Looking up the rest from reference TRBV19 and TRBJ2-1 gives the full variable domain: DGGITQSPKYLFRKEGQNVTLSCEQNLNHDAMYWYRQDPGQGLRLIYYSQIVNDFQKGDIAEGYSVSREKKESFPLTVTSAQKNPTAFYLCASTYGTSDGGEQFFGPGTRLTVL.

J is TRBJ2-3 and V is TRBV4-3; TRBD2 matches 9 bases. J was trimmed by 2 bases and V by 0 bases; bases with no gene match: 15. This CDR3 comprises 20 residues. CDR1 is LGHNA and CDR2 is YSLEER in the germline V gene. The CDR3 DNA reads as TGCGCCAGCAGCCAAGAAGGCGGTTCGCTAGCGGGGACTATCACAGATACGCAGTATTTT. This encodes CASSQEGGSLAGTITDTQYF.

This clone was seen only a few times. The chain joins TRBV7-9 to TRBJ2-7, with 8 bases aligning to TRBD1. Trimming cost V 3 bases and J 2 bases; bases outside gene matches: 3. The germline CDR1 and CDR2 sequences are SEHNR and FQNEAQ (reference sequence). The CDR3 spans 14 residues. CDR3 sequence: CASSFRDRPYEQYF. In DNA, the CDR3 is TGTGCCAGCAGCTTCCGGGACAGGCCCTACGAGCAGTACTTC.

This clone came up once. The chain joins TRBV25-1 to TRBJ2-1; 8 nucleotides agree with TRBD1. From germline, CDR1 is MGHDK and CDR2 SYGVNS. Losses at the gene ends were 3 bases for V and 8 bases for J; bases not matched to a gene: 3. The CDR3 runs to 13 residues. The CDR3 protein is CASSDDRGYEQFF. For the CDR3, the DNA is TGTGCCAGCAGTGACGACAGGGGATATGAGCAGTTCTTC.

This sequence joins TRBV11-3 and TRBJ1-1, with D possibly TRBD1 on 5 matching bases. The CDR3 is 15 residues long. V was cut by 5 bases and J by 11 bases, with 24 bases left in between. The germline V gene has CDR1 SGHNT and CDR2 YENEEA. In nucleotides, the CDR3 is TGTGCCAGCAGCCCTACCGCCGGGCAGGGCGCCTATGCTTTCTTT. It yields the protein CASSPTAGQGAYAFF.

The rearrangement links TRBV5-6 to TRBJ1-2; 9 bases fit TRBD1. Germline CDR1 reads SGHDT; CDR2 reads YYEEEE. The CDR3 runs to 15 residues. With V trimmed by 1 base and J by 6 bases, 7 bases remained unmatched. The CDR3 nucleotides are TGTGCCAGCAGCTTGCCGGGACAGGGACAGGATGGCTACACCTTC. It specifies CASSLPGQGQDGYTF.